Following are 30 T cell receptor beta chains from one sample sequenced in a study of shared clonotypes between healthy human individuals. Produced via immunoSEQ multiplex PCR; TCRdb's table is partial and in-frame only. The sample has about 1.5 million clones; roughly 96% are singletons. The sequenced material came from naive CD4+ T cells sorted from blood. The sample's subset: CD45RA+ positively selected. The receptors were gathered from a man aged 25-45 years in good health.

Remarks on this clone: The same CDR3 also results from other DNA sequences found in this sample. The chain recombines TRBV19 with TRBJ1-2, with 7 bases identical to TRBD1. Germline V gene lookup returns CDR1 LNHDA and CDR2 SQIVND (reference sequence). J was trimmed by 4 bases and V by 6 bases; bases with no gene match: 5. CDR3 length: 13 amino acids. DNA for the CDR3: TGTGCCAGTAGCGACAGGGTCGGCTATGGCTACACCTTC. Its protein product is CASSDRVGYGYTF.

Details on this clone: Other DNA sequences in this sample translate to the same CDR3. This sequence joins TRBV9 and TRBJ2-1, with D possibly matching TRBD1 (5 bases). Germline assignment: CDR1 SGDLS and CDR2 YYNGEE. V dropped 0 bases and J dropped 7 bases, with 11 bases sitting between them. The CDR3 extends over 14 amino acids. Here the CDR3 DNA reads TGTGCCAGCAGCGTAGGGGGCTCTAGTAATGAGCAGTTCTTC. It encodes CASSVGGSSNEQFF.

This sequence joins TRBV7-8 and TRBJ1-4; perhaps TRBD1 as D (5 bases). V was cut by 3 bases and J by 6 bases, with 14 bases left in between. The CDR3 is made up of 15 amino acids. Germline lookup yields CDR1 SGHVS and CDR2 FQNEAQ. DNA of the CDR3: TGTGCCAGCAGCTTTACGGGGGGGGTGGATGAAAAACTGTTTTTT. Translated: CASSFTGGVDEKLFF.

Details on this clone: In the same sample, other DNA sequences code for this CDR3. This chain connects TRBV5-1 to TRBJ2-3; 11 bases match TRBD1. The junction had 1 base not matched to a gene; V was cut back by 0 bases and J by 4 bases. Germline-derived CDR1 and CDR2 are SGHRS and YFSETQ. The CDR3 covers 15 residues. In DNA form, the CDR3 reads TGCGCCAGCAGCTTGGGGACAGGGGGCGCAGATACGCAGTATTTT. Encoded protein: CASSLGTGGADTQYF.

The V and J genes are TRBV5-1 and TRBJ1-1, with 8 positions matching TRBD1. The J segment lost 11 bases and the V segment lost 4 bases, leaving 7 bases of the junction unmatched. The CDR3 runs 12 residues. The germline CDR1 and CDR2 sequences are SGHRS and YFSETQ. CDR3 sequence: CASSPTGVGAFF. The CDR3 bases are TGCGCCAGCAGCCCGACAGGGGTTGGTGCTTTCTTT.

The chain links TRBV4-2 to TRBJ1-1; the D is unclear. Germline V gene lookup returns CDR1 LGHNA and CDR2 YNFKEQ. With 1 base removed from V and 0 bases from J, the gap between germline ends came to 9 bases. The CDR3 has 15 amino acids. This CDR3 is CASSQGEQMNTEAFF. DNA of the CDR3: TGTGCCAGCAGCCAAGGTGAGCAGATGAACACTGAAGCTTTCTTT.

This chain connects TRBV7-2 to TRBJ2-7; 10 bases are a match to TRBD1. The length of the CDR3 is 15 residues. Germline V gene sequence: CDR1 SGHTA, CDR2 FQGNSA. V shed 0 bases and J 4 bases; nucleotides not matched to a gene: 3. The CDR3 region is CASSLAMGQGYEQYF. DNA for the CDR3: TGTGCCAGCAGCTTAGCCATGGGACAGGGGTACGAGCAGTACTTC.

The chain is built from TRBV5-1 and TRBJ2-7, with D perhaps TRBD1 (6 bases). Trimming removed 3 bases at V and 0 bases at J, with 16 bases between. This CDR3 contains 16 residues. In germline, CDR1 is SGHRS, CDR2 YFSETQ. The CDR3 here is CASSSNPGTTSYEQYF. Written as DNA, the CDR3 is TGCGCCAGCAGCTCCAATCCCGGGACAACCTCCTACGAGCAGTACTTC.

This chain connects TRBV2 to TRBJ1-1; D is perhaps TRBD1 (6 bases). The CDR3 contains 13 residues. Germline V gives CDR1 SNHLY, CDR2 FYNNEI. V dropped 7 bases and J dropped 1 base, with 10 bases sitting between them. Here the CDR3 reads CASTRDKNTEAFF. The CDR3 region has the DNA TGTGCCAGCACCCGGGACAAGAACACTGAAGCTTTCTTT.

The V and J genes are TRBV5-1 and TRBJ1-2; unclear D gene. Trimming left V 4 bases short and J 4 bases short, with 14 bases between. This CDR3 is 14 amino acids long. CDR1 and CDR2 from the germline V gene are SGHRS and YFSETQ. The CDR3 loop is CASSPDLVPYGYTF. The CDR3 nucleotides are TGCGCCAGCAGCCCAGACCTAGTCCCCTATGGCTACACCTTC.

The rearrangement uses TRBV19 and TRBJ1-1; D call uncertain. The CDR3 sequence is 13 residues long. Trimming removed 1 base at V and 7 bases at J, with 10 bases between. Germline V lookup: CDR1 LNHDA, CDR2 SQIVND (reference sequence). The CDR3 DNA follows: TGTGCCAGTAGTATAGTTGGGAGCGGTGAAGCTTTCTTT. This sequence encodes CASSIVGSGEAFF.

In its sample, this clone was seen once. The chain is built from TRBV9 and TRBJ2-7; maybe TRBD1 (5 bases). The CDR3 is 15 residues long. CDR1 SGDLS and CDR2 YYNGEE come from the germline V gene. Trimming shortened V by 0 bases and J by 0 bases, and 10 bases separated the two germline ends. The CDR3 spells CASSVAQASSYEQYF. The CDR3 bases are TGTGCCAGCAGCGTAGCACAGGCCAGCTCCTACGAGCAGTACTTC. The full variable domain, in which reference TRBV9 and TRBJ2-7 provide the parts outside the CDR3, is DSGVTQTPKHLITATGQRVTLRCSPRSGDLSVYWYQQSLDQGLQFLIQYYNGEERAKGNILERFSAQQFPDLHSELNLSSLELGDSALYFCASSVAQASSYEQYFGPGTRLTVT.

The gene calls are TRBV28 and TRBJ1-5; TRBD1 matches at 7 bases. Germline CDR1 is MDHEN and CDR2 is SYDVKM. V lost 3 bases and J lost 6; bases outside the gene matches: 8. The CDR3 runs 15 residues. The CDR3 nucleotides are TGTGCCAGCAGTTTCAGAGGAGGGGGCGGTCAGCCCCAGCATTTT. It yields the protein CASSFRGGGGQPQHF.

CDR3 protein: CASSIDRGLPRDEQYF. CDR3 sequence (DNA): TGTGCCAGTAGTATAGACAGGGGGCTACCCCGGGACGAGCAGTACTTC. V usage is TRBV19 and J usage is TRBJ2-7, with 8 bases aligning to TRBD1. The CDR3 totals 16 residues. V lost 0 bases and J lost 5; bases outside the gene matches: 9. CDR1 LNHDA and CDR2 SQIVND come from the germline V gene (reference sequence).

The CDR3 coding sequence is TGTGCCAGCAGTGTGGTTAGCGGGAGCTGGGCAGATACGCAGTATTTT. Its protein is CASSVVSGSWADTQYF. This rearrangement joins TRBV2 to TRBJ2-3; 9 positions agree with TRBD2. Germline trimming cut 4 bases from V and 4 bases from J; bases unmatched to any gene: 9. The CDR3 is 16 residues long. Germline lookup yields CDR1 SNHLY and CDR2 FYNNEI.

The chain carries TRBV5-6 and TRBJ1-1; 7 bases match TRBD1. The CDR3 spans 15 residues. V lost 3 bases and J lost 7; bases outside the gene matches: 12. Germline lookup yields CDR1 SGHDT and CDR2 YYEEEE. CDR3 in amino acids: CASSYNPTGLGEAFF. CDR3 sequence (DNA): TGTGCCAGCAGCTATAACCCGACAGGGTTGGGTGAAGCTTTCTTT.

This clone has just one count. V and J are TRBV25-1 and TRBJ1-2; D is uncertain. This CDR3 contains 15 residues. CDR1 and CDR2 from the germline V gene are MGHDK and SYGVNS. V shed 5 bases and J shed 0 bases, with 13 bases lying between them. The CDR3 DNA reads as TGTGCCAGCAGTTTGAACAGTGGGACTAACTATGGCTACACCTTC. Protein product: CASSLNSGTNYGYTF.

The rearrangement uses TRBV15 and TRBJ2-2; D might be TRBD2 (5 bases). Deletions cut 0 bases from V and 6 bases from J, with 14 bases between. This CDR3 comprises 16 residues. Germline assignment: CDR1 LNHNV and CDR2 YYDKDF (reference sequence). The CDR3 nucleotides read TGTGCCACCAGCAGAGATAGTTCGGGGTTGCCCGGGGAGCTGTTTTTT. This sequence encodes CATSRDSSGLPGELFF.

The chain carries TRBV20-1 and TRBJ2-1; no reliable D call. V was trimmed by 3 bases and J by 8 bases, leaving 8 bases between them. The CDR3 is 11 amino acids. Germline CDR1 and CDR2: DFQATT and SNEGSKA (reference sequence). DNA of the CDR3: TGCAGTGCTAGCTTTCACGATGAGCAGTTCTTC. It specifies CSASFHDEQFF.

This chain connects TRBV10-3 to TRBJ2-7; 10 positions match TRBD1. Per the germline V gene, CDR1 is ENHRY and CDR2 is SYGVKD. CDR3 length: 15 residues. V lost 4 bases, J lost 5 bases, and 8 bases stayed unmatched. DNA of the CDR3: TGTGCCATCAGTGGGCCCCGGGGGACAGGGGACGAGCAGTACTTC. It specifies CAISGPRGTGDEQYF.

The V call is TRBV9, the J call TRBJ1-3, with a weak D call TRBD1 (5 bases). Germline values: CDR1 SGDLS, CDR2 YYNGEE. The length of the CDR3 is 16 residues. V lost 0 bases to trimming and J lost 0 bases, with 10 bases between them. The CDR3 sequence: CASSVAGGSSGNTIYF. CDR3 sequence (DNA): TGTGCCAGCAGCGTAGCTGGGGGTAGCTCTGGAAACACCATATATTTT. The full variable domain, completed using reference TRBV9 and TRBJ1-3, is DSGVTQTPKHLITATGQRVTLRCSPRSGDLSVYWYQQSLDQGLQFLIQYYNGEERAKGNILERFSAQQFPDLHSELNLSSLELGDSALYFCASSVAGGSSGNTIYFGEGSWLTVV.

This chain uses TRBV9 with TRBJ1-5, with 8 bases fitting TRBD1. Looked up from germline, CDR1 is SGDLS and CDR2 is YYNGEE. V lost 3 bases to trimming and J lost 0 bases; unmatched junction nucleotides: 2. The length of the CDR3 is 15 residues. The CDR3 DNA reads as TGTGCCAGCAGCGCGACAGGGGTTAGCAATCAGCCCCAGCATTTT. Its protein is CASSATGVSNQPQHF.

The chain couples TRBV6-5 to TRBJ1-1, with D possibly TRBD1 on 6 matching bases. Germline V lookup: CDR1 MNHEY, CDR2 SVGAGI. The V end lost 5 bases, the J end lost 4 bases, and 14 bases lay between the germline ends. This CDR3 is 14 amino acids long. This chain's CDR3 is CASSSESRGTEAFF. CDR3 nucleotide sequence: TGTGCCAGCAGTAGCGAGAGCAGGGGCACTGAAGCTTTCTTT.

The rearrangement uses TRBV27 and TRBJ1-2; D is unclear. Per the germline V gene, CDR1 is MNHEY and CDR2 is SMNVEV (reference sequence). This CDR3 comprises 15 residues. Trimming left V 1 base short and J 5 bases short, with 14 bases between. CDR3 loop: CASSLFGRPSYGYTF. CDR3 bases: TGTGCCAGCAGTTTATTTGGGAGGCCCTCTTATGGCTACACCTTC.

The chain links TRBV18 to TRBJ1-2; D gene unclear. V was shortened by 0 bases and J by 0 bases, with 5 bases between the two germline ends. The CDR3 is made up of 14 amino acids. Germline V CDR1 and CDR2: KGHSH, LQKENI. The CDR3 DNA reads TGTGCCAGCTCACCACCGACGGCTAACTATGGCTACACCTTC. This encodes CASSPPTANYGYTF.

The DNA for the CDR3 is TGCGCCAGCAGCTTGGGGCAGAGGGACCGCCTTAGTGGTGGAAACACCATATATTTT. Translation gives CASSLGQRDRLSGGNTIYF. The gene calls are TRBV5-1 and TRBJ1-3; D is perhaps TRBD1 (5 bases). Germline CDR1 SGHRS, CDR2 YFSETQ. The CDR3 has 19 residues. Trimming took 0 bases from V and 3 from J, leaving 22 bases between them.

This clone was detected once. The genes are TRBV27 and TRBJ2-4, with 7 positions matching TRBD2. This CDR3 has 14 residues. From germline, CDR1 is MNHEY and CDR2 SMNVEV (reference sequence). J gave up 6 bases and V 5 bases, and 7 bases lay outside the gene matches. The CDR3 spells CASSKLARGNIQYF. The CDR3 DNA is TGTGCCAGCAGTAAACTAGCGCGGGGAAACATTCAGTACTTC.

The chain is built from TRBV10-3 and TRBJ2-2; TRBD1 agrees at 7 bases. Germline CDR1 and CDR2: ENHRY and SYGVKD. This CDR3 is built from 15 residues. V dropped 4 bases and J dropped 2; count of bases not matched to a gene: 4. CDR3 amino acids: CAISVQGTNTGELFF. Here the CDR3 DNA reads TGTGCCATCAGTGTACAGGGGACCAACACCGGGGAGCTGTTTTTT.

V usage is TRBV7-9 and J usage is TRBJ2-1; 7 nucleotides line up with TRBD2. This CDR3 is 12 amino acids long. In germline, CDR1 is SEHNR, CDR2 FQNEAQ (reference sequence). Germline trimming cut 5 bases from V and 8 bases from J; bases unmatched to any gene: 3. The CDR3 loop reads CASSRTSDEQFF. The CDR3 DNA reads as TGTGCCAGCAGCCGTACTAGCGATGAGCAGTTCTTC.

This clone was counted a single time. This chain joins TRBV2 and TRBJ2-5; 11 bases map to TRBD2. J lost 3 bases, V lost 4 bases, and 4 bases had no gene match. Per the germline V gene, CDR1 is SNHLY and CDR2 is FYNNEI. The CDR3 is 15 amino acids. The DNA of the CDR3 is TGTGCCAGCAGTGGAGGTAGCGGGAGGGAAGAGACCCAGTACTTC. Its translation is CASSGGSGREETQYF.